The 21 T cell receptor beta chains presented below share a single source sample, sequenced in a study of CD8+ T cells in alopecia areata (dated by TCRdb to the late 2010s). To prepare the library, the immunoSEQ multiplex PCR assay was applied. For TCR sequencing, RNA was extracted from every sample and reverse transcribed into cDNA to serve as template. What TCRdb holds here is the immuneACCESS table cut down to in-frame rearrangements. Part of the clones is not present; checked against another copy, under half of the missing clones reflect an unresolved V gene, and the others are unexplained. Here the sample has 87,000 or so clones; about three quarters occur a single time. The top ten hold 15% to 20% of the sample. The treatment or condition label, as the study defines it: oral pan-JAK inhibitor, 5-10 mg twice daily. The sequenced sample was CD8+ T cells sorted from blood, obtained at week 44, from a patient treated with tofacitinib. Receptors were obtained from a human donor with alopecia areata.

The rearrangement uses TRBV7-8 and TRBJ1-6; 9 bases agree with TRBD1. The trim removed 5 bases at V and 2 bases at J, leaving 19 bases unmatched. Germline V CDR1 and CDR2: SGHVS, FQNEAQ. There are 21 residues in the CDR3. The CDR3 loop is CASSPLPDRGGLDTYNSPLHF. The CDR3 DNA follows: TGTGCCAGCAGCCCTCTACCGGACAGGGGTGGTTTGGATACCTATAATTCACCCCTCCACTTT. Variable domain in full (rest from reference TRBV7-8 and TRBJ1-6): GAGVSQSPRYKVAKRGQDVALRCDPISGHVSLFWYQQALGQGPEFLTYFQNEAQLDKSGLPSDRFFAERPEGSVSTLKIQRTQQEDSAVYLCASSPLPDRGGLDTYNSPLHFGNGTRLTVT.

This clone was counted between two and nine times. The gene calls are TRBV29-1 and TRBJ2-7; no reliable D call. Germline CDR1 reads SQVTM; CDR2 reads ANQGSEA. Trimming removed 1 base from V and 3 bases from J, with 7 bases in between. CDR3 length: 12 residues. For the CDR3, the DNA is TGCAGCGTTGAAGCTCCCAGCTACGAGCAGTACTTC. This encodes CSVEAPSYEQYF.

V and J are TRBV2 and TRBJ2-1, with 9 bases identical to TRBD2. J gave up 2 bases and V 10 bases, and 12 bases lay outside the gene matches. The CDR3 totals 16 residues. CDR1 is SNHLY, CDR2 FYNNEI, per germline. As DNA, the CDR3 is TGTGCCATCAAGACGGGACTAGCATATACCTACAATGAGCAGTTCTTC. This translates into CAIKTGLAYTYNEQFF.

This clone was found once. V gene TRBV2 combines with J gene TRBJ1-5; maybe TRBD1 (6 bases). CDR3 length equals 15 residues. Germline CDR1 is SNHLY and CDR2 is FYNNEI. The ends were cut back, 3 bases at V and 2 bases at J, with 11 bases in the middle. The CDR3 here is CASSDQGQGNQPQHF. The DNA of the CDR3 is TGTGCCAGCAGTGATCAGGGGCAGGGCAATCAGCCCCAGCATTTT. Looking up the rest from reference TRBV2 and TRBJ1-5 gives the full variable domain: EPEVTQTPSHQVTQMGQEVILRCVPISNHLYFYWYRQILGQKVEFLVSFYNNEISEKSEIFDDQFSVERPDGSNFTLKIRSTKLEDSAMYFCASSDQGQGNQPQHFGDGTRLSIL.

Comment on this clone: Since a far larger clone is one base different, this is likely a read error. This chain connects TRBV5-1 to TRBJ2-7; 11 nucleotides line up with TRBD2. This CDR3 has 16 amino acids. The J segment lost 1 base and the V segment lost 3 bases, leaving 6 bases of the junction unmatched. Germline V gene sequence: CDR1 SGHRS, CDR2 YFSETQ. The CDR3 nucleotides read TGCGCCAGCAGCTGGGGGGGGACTAGCGGATCCTACGAGCAGTACTTC. Translated, it gives CASSWGGTSGSYEQYF.

This clone was observed a single time. This sequence joins TRBV11-2 and TRBJ2-7; D perhaps matches TRBD2 (5 bases). CDR3 length: 13 amino acids. V gave up 4 bases and J gave up 3 bases, with 10 bases separating them. Per the germline V gene, CDR1 is SGHAT and CDR2 is FQNNGV. The CDR3 sequence is CASSSGIFYEQYF. The CDR3, as DNA: TGTGCCAGCAGCTCCGGGATTTTCTACGAGCAGTACTTC.

V gene TRBV14 combines with J gene TRBJ2-1, with D uncertain. Germline CDR1 SGHDN, CDR2 FVKESK. There are 12 residues in the CDR3. V dropped 1 base and J dropped 7 bases, with 5 bases sitting between them. The CDR3 nucleotides read TGTGCCAGCAGCCAAGTGAAGAATGAGCAGTTCTTC. This gives the protein CASSQVKNEQFF.

The V call is TRBV6-4, the J call TRBJ2-7; 11 bases are a match to TRBD2. V trimming: 0 bases; J trimming: 2 bases; junction bases outside the gene matches: 3. Germline CDR1 reads MRHNA; CDR2 reads SNTAGT. The CDR3 runs to 16 residues. The chain's CDR3 is CASSDSTSGETYEQYF. DNA for the CDR3: TGTGCCAGCAGTGACTCGACTAGCGGGGAAACCTACGAGCAGTACTTC.

The genes are TRBV19 and TRBJ1-1, with 9 nucleotides matching TRBD1. Germline CDR1 LNHDA, CDR2 SQIVND (reference sequence). This CDR3 has 13 residues. V gave up 6 bases and J gave up 4 bases; unmatched junction bases: 3. The CDR3 DNA is TGTGCCAGTAGGGTACAGGGGGCCACTGAAGCTTTCTTT. Amino acid sequence: CASRVQGATEAFF.

The chain employs TRBV7-8 and TRBJ2-1; no clear D gene. CDR3 length: 15 residues. From germline, CDR1 is SGHVS and CDR2 FQNEAQ. V was pared by 2 bases and J by 5 bases, with 13 bases between. The CDR3 nucleotides are TGTGCCAGCAGCTTACGTTTACGCCCCGACAATGAGCAGTTCTTC. Protein product: CASSLRLRPDNEQFF.

Note on this clone: Other DNA sequences of this sample code for an identical CDR3. The rearrangement uses TRBV11-2 and TRBJ2-3; D gene unclear. Trimming removed 1 base from V and 5 bases from J, with 4 bases in between. Germline V gene sequence: CDR1 SGHAT, CDR2 FQNNGV. The CDR3 has 12 residues. In nucleotides, the CDR3 is TGTGCCAGCAGCTTAGGGGTAGATACGCAGTATTTT. It is translated as CASSLGVDTQYF.

The chain links TRBV2 to TRBJ1-5; D remains ambiguous. Trimming shortened V by 3 bases and J by 5 bases, and 8 bases separated the two germline ends. The CDR3 is made up of 13 amino acids. Germline CDR1 reads SNHLY; CDR2 reads FYNNEI. This CDR3 is CASSDWRDQPQHF. The CDR3 coding sequence is TGTGCCAGCAGTGATTGGCGAGATCAGCCCCAGCATTTT.

The J gene is TRBJ1-1, the V gene TRBV29-1; D is possibly TRBD1 (5 bases). From germline, CDR1 is SQVTM and CDR2 ANQGSEA. Trimming cost V 7 bases and J 5 bases, with 14 bases left between them. This CDR3 is built from 12 residues. The CDR3 sequence: CSGLGGGTEAFF. The CDR3 region has the DNA TGCAGCGGCCTCGGGGGAGGTACTGAAGCTTTCTTT.

This clone was counted once. J is TRBJ1-5 and V is TRBV10-2; 8 bases map to TRBD1. The CDR3 length is 15 residues. Germline V gives CDR1 WSHSY, CDR2 SAAADI. After removal of 8 bases from V and 5 bases from J, the junction contained 11 bases not matched to a gene. CDR3 in amino acids: CASRGQGAGDQPQHF. The CDR3 DNA is TGCGCCAGCCGGGGTCAGGGGGCCGGGGATCAGCCCCAGCATTTT.

The genes are TRBV27 and TRBJ1-2, with D unclear. Germline values: CDR1 MNHEY, CDR2 SMNVEV (reference sequence). Trimming shortened V by 0 bases and J by 4 bases, and 12 bases separated the two germline ends. The CDR3 is 15 residues long. CDR3 sequence reads: CASSLSEGASYGYTF. The CDR3 DNA reads as TGTGCCAGCAGTTTATCAGAGGGCGCGAGCTATGGCTACACCTTC.

This clone was found once. The chain employs TRBV19 and TRBJ2-1; TRBD2 matches at 13 bases. V shed 3 bases and J 9 bases; nucleotides not matched to a gene: 5. Germline V lookup: CDR1 LNHDA, CDR2 SQIVND (reference sequence). The CDR3 has 15 amino acids. Here the CDR3 DNA reads TGTGCCAGTAGTATTACTAGCGGGGGGGCCAGTGAGCAGTTCTTC. Protein sequence: CASSITSGGASEQFF.

J is TRBJ2-7 and V is TRBV30, with 10 bases fitting TRBD2. The CDR3 has 18 residues. Trimming removed 2 bases from V and 2 bases from J; junction bases left unmatched: 15. Germline CDR1 GTSNPN, CDR2 SVGIG (reference sequence). The CDR3 nucleotides read TGTGCCTGGAGTCAAATGTCCCGTTGGACTAGCGGAACCTACGAGCAGTACTTC. It encodes CAWSQMSRWTSGTYEQYF.

The CDR3 nucleotides are TGCGCCAGCAGCTCCGTCGGGAATGAAGCTTTCTTT. Its translation: CASSSVGNEAFF. This chain uses TRBV5-1 with TRBJ1-1; D uncertain. The CDR3 is made up of 12 amino acids. V lost 3 bases and J lost 7, with 10 bases in between. CDR1 is SGHRS, CDR2 YFSETQ, per germline.

The gene calls are TRBV5-1 and TRBJ2-5; D gene uncertain. Trimming stripped 9 bases from V and 0 bases from J, with 9 bases between. CDR1 and CDR2 from the germline V gene are SGHRS and YFSETQ. CDR3 size: 12 residues. CDR3 DNA sequence: TGCGCCACCAAAGACTACCAAGAGACCCAGTACTTC. Its translation: CATKDYQETQYF.

The chain links TRBV30 to TRBJ2-5, with 10 bases identical to TRBD1. TRBJ2-7 explains the end of the DNA better; the J call may be wrong. The CDR3 has 14 amino acids. CDR1 is GTSNPN and CDR2 is SVGIG in the germline V gene (reference sequence). For the CDR3, the DNA is TGTGCCTGGAGTATGGGACAGGGGTCATACGAGCAGTACTTC. Translating gives CAWSMGQGSYEQYF.

This sequence joins TRBV10-3 and TRBJ2-2; D perhaps matches TRBD1 (6 bases). The CDR3 contains 15 residues. V was pared by 10 bases and J by 5 bases, with 20 bases between. CDR1 ENHRY and CDR2 SYGVKD come from the germline V gene. CDR3 protein: CATLGLWGPTGELFF. CDR3 sequence (DNA): TGTGCCACCCTCGGACTTTGGGGGCCAACCGGGGAGCTGTTTTTT.